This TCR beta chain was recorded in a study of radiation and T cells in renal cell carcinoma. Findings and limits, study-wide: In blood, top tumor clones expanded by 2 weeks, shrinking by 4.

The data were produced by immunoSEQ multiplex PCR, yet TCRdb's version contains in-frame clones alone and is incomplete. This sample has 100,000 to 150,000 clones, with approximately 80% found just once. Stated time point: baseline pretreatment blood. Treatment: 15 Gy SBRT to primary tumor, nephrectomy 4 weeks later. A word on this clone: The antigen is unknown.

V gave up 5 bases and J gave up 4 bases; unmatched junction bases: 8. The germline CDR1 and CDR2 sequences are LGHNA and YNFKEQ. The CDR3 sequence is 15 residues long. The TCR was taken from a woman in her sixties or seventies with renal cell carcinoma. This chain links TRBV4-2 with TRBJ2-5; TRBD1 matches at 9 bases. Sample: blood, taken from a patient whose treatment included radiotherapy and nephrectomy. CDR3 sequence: CASSLIGTGRETQYF. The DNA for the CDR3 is TGTGCCAGCAGCTTAATTGGGACAGGGAGAGAGACCCAGTACTTC.